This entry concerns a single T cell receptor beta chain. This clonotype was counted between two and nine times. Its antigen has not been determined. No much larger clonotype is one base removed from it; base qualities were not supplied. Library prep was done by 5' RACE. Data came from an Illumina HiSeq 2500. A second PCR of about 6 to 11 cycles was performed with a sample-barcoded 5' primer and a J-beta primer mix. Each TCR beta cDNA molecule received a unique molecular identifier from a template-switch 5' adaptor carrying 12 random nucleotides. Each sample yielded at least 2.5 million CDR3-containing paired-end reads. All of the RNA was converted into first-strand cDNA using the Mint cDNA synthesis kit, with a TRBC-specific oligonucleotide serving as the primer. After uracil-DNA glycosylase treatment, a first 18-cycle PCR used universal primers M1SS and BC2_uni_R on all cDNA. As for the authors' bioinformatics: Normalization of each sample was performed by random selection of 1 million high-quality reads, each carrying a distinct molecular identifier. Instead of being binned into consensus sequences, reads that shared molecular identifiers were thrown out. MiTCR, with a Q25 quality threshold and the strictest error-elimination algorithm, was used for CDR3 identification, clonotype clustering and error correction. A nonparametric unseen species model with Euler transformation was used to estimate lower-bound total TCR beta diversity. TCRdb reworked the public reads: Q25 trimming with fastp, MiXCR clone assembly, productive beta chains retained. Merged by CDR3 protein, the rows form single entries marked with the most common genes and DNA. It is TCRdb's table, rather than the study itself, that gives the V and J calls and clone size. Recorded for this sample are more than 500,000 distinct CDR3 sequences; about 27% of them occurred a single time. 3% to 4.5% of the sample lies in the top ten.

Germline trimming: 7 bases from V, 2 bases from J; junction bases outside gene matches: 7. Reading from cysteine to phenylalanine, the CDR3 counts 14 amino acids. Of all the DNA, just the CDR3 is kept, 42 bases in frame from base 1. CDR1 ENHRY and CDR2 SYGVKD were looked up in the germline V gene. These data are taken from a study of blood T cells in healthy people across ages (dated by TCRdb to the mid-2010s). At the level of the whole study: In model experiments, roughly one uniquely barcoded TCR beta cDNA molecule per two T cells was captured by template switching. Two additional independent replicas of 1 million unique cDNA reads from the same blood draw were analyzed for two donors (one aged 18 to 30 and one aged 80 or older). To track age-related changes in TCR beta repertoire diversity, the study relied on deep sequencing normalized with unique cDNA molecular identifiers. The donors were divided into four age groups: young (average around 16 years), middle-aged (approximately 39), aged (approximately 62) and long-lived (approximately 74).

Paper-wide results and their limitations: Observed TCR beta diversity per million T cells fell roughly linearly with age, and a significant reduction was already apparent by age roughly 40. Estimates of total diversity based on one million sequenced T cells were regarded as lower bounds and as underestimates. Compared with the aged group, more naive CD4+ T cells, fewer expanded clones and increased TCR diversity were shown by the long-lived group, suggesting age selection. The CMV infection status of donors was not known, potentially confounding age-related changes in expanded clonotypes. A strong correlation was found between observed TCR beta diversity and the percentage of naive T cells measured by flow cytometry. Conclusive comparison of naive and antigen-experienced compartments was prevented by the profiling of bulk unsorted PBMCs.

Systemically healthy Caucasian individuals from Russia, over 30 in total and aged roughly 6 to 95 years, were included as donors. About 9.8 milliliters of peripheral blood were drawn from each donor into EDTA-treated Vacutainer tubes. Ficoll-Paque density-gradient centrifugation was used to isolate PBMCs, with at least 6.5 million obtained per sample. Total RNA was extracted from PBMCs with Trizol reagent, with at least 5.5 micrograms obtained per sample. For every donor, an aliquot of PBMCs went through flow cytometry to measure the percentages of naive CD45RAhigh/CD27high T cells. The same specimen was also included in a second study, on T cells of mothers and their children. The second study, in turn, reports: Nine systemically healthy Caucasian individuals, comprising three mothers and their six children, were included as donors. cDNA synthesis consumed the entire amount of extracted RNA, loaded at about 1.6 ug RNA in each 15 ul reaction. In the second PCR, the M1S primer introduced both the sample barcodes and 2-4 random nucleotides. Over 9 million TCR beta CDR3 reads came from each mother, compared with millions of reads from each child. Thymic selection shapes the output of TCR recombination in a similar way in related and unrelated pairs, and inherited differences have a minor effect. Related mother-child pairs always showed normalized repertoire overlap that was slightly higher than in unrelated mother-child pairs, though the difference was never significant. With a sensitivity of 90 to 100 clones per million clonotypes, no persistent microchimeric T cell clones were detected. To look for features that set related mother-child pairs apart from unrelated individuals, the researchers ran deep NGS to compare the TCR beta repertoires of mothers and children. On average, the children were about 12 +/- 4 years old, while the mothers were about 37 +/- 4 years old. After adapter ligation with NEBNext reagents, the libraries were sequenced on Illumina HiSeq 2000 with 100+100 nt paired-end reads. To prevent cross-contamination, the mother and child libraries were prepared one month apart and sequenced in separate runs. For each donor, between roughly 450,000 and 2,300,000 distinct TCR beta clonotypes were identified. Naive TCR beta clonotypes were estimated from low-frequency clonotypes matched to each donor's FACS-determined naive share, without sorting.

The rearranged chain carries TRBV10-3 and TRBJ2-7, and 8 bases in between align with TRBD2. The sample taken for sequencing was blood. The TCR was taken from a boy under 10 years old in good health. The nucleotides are TGTGCCATCAAAGGGGCGGGAGGACCCTACGAGCAGTACTTC. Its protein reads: CAIKGAGGPYEQYF.